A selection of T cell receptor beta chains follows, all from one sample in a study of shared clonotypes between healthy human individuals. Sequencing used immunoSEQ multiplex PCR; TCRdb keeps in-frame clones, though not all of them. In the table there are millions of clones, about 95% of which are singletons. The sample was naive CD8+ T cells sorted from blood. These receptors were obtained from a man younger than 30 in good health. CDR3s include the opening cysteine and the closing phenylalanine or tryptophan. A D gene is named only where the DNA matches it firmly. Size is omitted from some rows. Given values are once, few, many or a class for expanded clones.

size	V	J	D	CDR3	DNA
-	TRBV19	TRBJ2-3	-	CASRTRVTDTQYF	TGTGCCAGTAGAACCAGGGTAACCGATACGCAGTATTTT
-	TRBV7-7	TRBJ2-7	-	CASSFYRGAEQYF	TGTGCTAGCAGCTTTTATCGGGGAGCCGAGCAGTACTTC
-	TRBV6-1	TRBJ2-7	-	CASSEALNYEQYF	TGTGCCAGCAGTGAAGCACTGAACTACGAGCAGTACTTC
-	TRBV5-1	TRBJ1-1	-	CASSPQGLTEAFF	TGCGCCAGCAGTCCGCAGGGTCTAACTGAAGCTTTCTTT
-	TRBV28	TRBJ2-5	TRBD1	CASSDRDETQYF	TGTGCCAGCAGTGACAGGGATGAGACCCAGTACTTC
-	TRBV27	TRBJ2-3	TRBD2	CASSLLSSGYTDTQYF	TGTGCCAGCAGTTTACTCTCTAGCGGCTACACAGATACGCAGTATTTT
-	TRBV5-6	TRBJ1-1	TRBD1	CASSSQGAEAFF	TGTGCCAGCAGCTCACAGGGGGCTGAAGCTTTCTTT
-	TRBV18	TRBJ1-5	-	CASSARQEDHHQSQHF	TGTGCCAGCTCAGCCCGACAGGAGGACCATCATCAGTCCCAGCATTTT
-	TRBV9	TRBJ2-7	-	CASSVGTGTYEQYF	TGTGCCAGCAGCGTAGGGACGGGGACCTACGAGCAGTACTTC
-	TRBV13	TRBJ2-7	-	CASSLGSGYYEQYF	TGTGCCAGCAGCTTAGGCTCAGGGTACTACGAGCAGTACTTC
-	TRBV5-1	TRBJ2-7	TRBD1	CASSSGQGRSYEQYF	TGCGCCAGCAGCTCCGGACAGGGCCGATCCTACGAGCAGTACTTC
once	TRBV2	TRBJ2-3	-	CASSEGQSLGTDTQYF	TGTGCCAGCAGTGAAGGGCAGTCCCTTGGCACAGATACGCAGTATTTT
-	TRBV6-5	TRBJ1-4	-	CASSPGGSNEKLFF	TGTGCCAGCAGCCCGGGGGGTTCTAATGAAAAACTGTTTTTT